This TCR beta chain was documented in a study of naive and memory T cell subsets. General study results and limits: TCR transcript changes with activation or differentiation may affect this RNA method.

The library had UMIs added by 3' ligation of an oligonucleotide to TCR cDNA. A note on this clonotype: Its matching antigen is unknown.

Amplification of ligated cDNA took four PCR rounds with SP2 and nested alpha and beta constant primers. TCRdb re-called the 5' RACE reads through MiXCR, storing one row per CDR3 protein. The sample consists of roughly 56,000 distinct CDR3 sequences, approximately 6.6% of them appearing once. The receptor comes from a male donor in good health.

CDR3 region: CASSLDISPDTDTQYF. The CDR3 DNA is TGCGCCAGCAGCCTGGATATATCTCCGGACACAGATACGCAGTATTTT. The rearrangement joins TRBV5-1 to TRBJ2-3; no definite D call. CDR1 is SGHRS, CDR2 YFSETQ, per germline. Between the trimmed V and J ends, which lost 4 bases and 2 bases, there was a span of 17 bases. CDR3 size: 16 residues.